Listed below are T cell receptor beta chains from one sample, sequenced in a study of technical replicates of blood from several donors. TCRdb keeps only in-frame clones here, not all; method: immunoSEQ multiplex PCR. Here the sample spans around 50,000 clones, 90% to 97% being singletons. The sequencing input was T cells isolated from PBMCs. The receptors come from a human donor in good health. The CDR3 runs from the conserved cysteine through the conserved F or W. D genes are given only for firm matches. Size is stated for part of the rows, as once, few or many counts, or as a class when the clone is expanded.

>TRBD2|TRBV15|TRBJ2-1|.
CATSQRGGRAGNEQFF
TGTGCCACCAGCCAGCGGGGGGGGAGGGCCGGAAATGAGCAGTTCTTC
>.|TRBV19|TRBJ2-7|.
CASNFQGKDEQYF
TGTGCCAGTAACTTTCAGGGTAAAGACGAGCAGTACTTC
>.|TRBV7-6|TRBJ2-7|.
CASSLGASPYEQYF
TGTGCCAGCAGCTTAGGTGCTAGCCCGTACGAGCAGTACTTC
>.|TRBV6-5|TRBJ1-5|.
CASSYSGVGQPQHF
TGTGCCAGCAGTTACAGCGGGGTAGGGCAGCCCCAGCATTTT
>TRBD2|TRBV4-1|TRBJ2-7|.
CASSQPEPGLAAYEQYF
TGCGCCAGCAGCCAACCGGAGCCGGGACTAGCGGCCTACGAGCAGTACTTC
>.|TRBV29-1|TRBJ1-1|.
CSVFGTPDMNTEAFF
TGCAGCGTTTTCGGGACACCGGACATGAACACTGAAGCTTTCTTT
>TRBD2|TRBV15|TRBJ2-5|.
CATSRAASGSETQYF
TGTGCCACCAGCAGAGCGGCTAGCGGGAGTGAGACCCAGTACTTC
>.|TRBV7-2|TRBJ2-7|.
CASSQRDNAYEQYF
TGTGCCAGCAGCCAGAGGGACAATGCCTACGAGCAGTACTTC
>.|TRBV28|TRBJ1-1|.
CASSTLQGIYTEAFF
TGTGCCAGCAGCACACTACAGGGAATTTACACTGAAGCTTTCTTT
>TRBD2|TRBV6-5|TRBJ2-7|.
CASSELREVVEQYF
TGTGCCAGCAGTGAGCTACGGGAGGTTGTCGAGCAGTACTTC
>TRBD2|TRBV12-5|TRBJ2-1|.
CASGKREQGDEQFF
TGTGCTAGTGGGAAGCGGGAGCAAGGGGATGAGCAGTTCTTC
>.|TRBV28|TRBJ1-2|.
CASSFGQGHYGYTF
TGTGCCAGCAGTTTTGGTCAGGGTCACTATGGCTACACCTTC
>.|TRBV6-5|TRBJ1-1|.
CASSYGASPAFF
TGTGCCAGCAGTTACGGGGCGTCCCCAGCTTTCTTT
>.|TRBV9|TRBJ1-1|once
CASSPGPNEAFF
TGTGCCAGCAGCCCAGGCCCCAACGAAGCTTTCTTT
>.|TRBV30|TRBJ1-4|.
CAWTGGGLASNEKLFF
TGTGCCTGGACTGGCGGAGGGTTGGCATCTAATGAAAAACTGTTTTTT
>TRBD2|TRBV11-2|TRBJ2-1|.
CASSYGLAGRLSNEQFF
TGTGCCAGCAGCTACGGACTAGCGGGAAGGCTCTCCAATGAGCAGTTCTTC
>TRBD2|TRBV11-3|TRBJ2-3|.
CASSLGTSGSTDTQYF
TGTGCCAGCAGCTTAGGGACTAGCGGGAGCACAGATACGCAGTATTTT
>.|TRBV30|TRBJ2-1|.
CAWSQGIYNEQFF
TGTGCCTGGAGCCAGGGGATCTACAATGAGCAGTTCTTC
>TRBD2|TRBV5-4|TRBJ2-2|.
CASSLGLAGSGELFF
TGTGCCAGCAGCTTGGGACTAGCGGGAAGCGGGGAGCTGTTTTTT
>.|TRBV6-5|TRBJ1-5|.
CASSSGSNQPQHF
TGTGCCAGCAGTTCCGGTAGCAATCAGCCCCAGCATTTT
>.|TRBV30|TRBJ2-2|.
CAWISRGTNTGELFF
TGTGCCTGGATATCTAGAGGGACGAACACCGGGGAGCTGTTTTTT
>TRBD2|TRBV5-4|TRBJ2-7|.
CASSLDLGLAGKGQYF
TGTGCCAGCAGCTTGGATCTCGGACTAGCGGGAAAGGGGCAGTACTTC
>TRBD2|TRBV11-2|TRBJ2-1|.
CAVSKGTSYDEQFF
TGTGCCGTCTCGAAGGGGACTAGCTATGATGAGCAGTTCTTC
>.|TRBV5-1|TRBJ2-5|.
CASSSSGDPQETQYF
TGCGCCAGCAGCTCATCAGGGGACCCCCAAGAGACCCAGTACTTC
>.|TRBV5-1|TRBJ2-3|.
CASSLGQTRTDTQYF
TGCGCCAGCAGCTTAGGACAGACTCGCACAGATACGCAGTATTTT
>TRBD1|TRBV25-1|TRBJ2-6|.
CASSGRDRGSGANVLTF
TGTGCCAGCAGTGGCCGGGACAGAGGCTCTGGGGCCAACGTCCTGACTTTC
>TRBD1|TRBV9|TRBJ2-1|.
CASSGDRGWNEQFF
TGTGCCAGCAGCGGCGACAGGGGGTGGAATGAGCAGTTCTTC
>TRBD2|TRBV29-1|TRBJ2-3|.
CSVVPLAGKDTQYF
TGCAGCGTTGTCCCACTAGCGGGAAAAGATACGCAGTATTTT
>TRBD1|TRBV9|TRBJ2-1|once
CASSVAGGYEQFF
TGTGCCAGCAGCGTAGCAGGGGGCTATGAGCAGTTCTTC
>.|TRBV4-1|TRBJ2-2|.
CASSQGGWNTGELFF
TGCGCCAGCAGCCAAGGGGGCTGGAACACCGGGGAGCTGTTTTTT
>.|TRBV28|TRBJ1-2|.
CASRPLGYGYTF
TGTGCCAGCAGACCCCTAGGCTATGGCTACACCTTC
>.|TRBV7-3|TRBJ2-5|.
CASSSGTLKETQYF
TGTGCCAGCAGTTCGGGGACACTTAAAGAGACCCAGTACTTC
>TRBD2|TRBV6-5|TRBJ2-7|.
CASSYTAGGPYEQYF
TGTGCCAGCAGTTACACGGCGGGAGGACCCTACGAGCAGTACTTC
>TRBD2|TRBV5-1|TRBJ2-5|.
CASLPSAGVEETQYF
TGCGCCAGCCTCCCATCGGCGGGAGTGGAAGAGACCCAGTACTTC
>TRBD1|TRBV30|TRBJ1-4|.
CAWNARTGEWSPNEKLFF
TGTGCCTGGAACGCTAGGACAGGGGAATGGAGCCCTAATGAAAAACTGTTTTTT
>.|TRBV6-5|TRBJ1-4|.
CASSYDSEKLFF
TGTGCCAGCAGTTACGACAGTGAAAAACTGTTTTTT
>TRBD2|TRBV29-1|TRBJ2-7|.
CSALAGSYEQYF
TGCAGCGCTTTAGCGGGATCTTACGAGCAGTACTTC
>.|TRBV7-2|TRBJ1-3|.
CASSLSSGNTIYF
TGTGCCAGCAGCCTCTCCTCTGGAAACACCATATATTTT
>TRBD2|TRBV28|TRBJ2-1|.
CASSPSGRGDEQFF
TGTGCCAGCAGCCCTAGCGGGAGGGGCGATGAGCAGTTCTTC
>.|TRBV18|TRBJ2-7|.
CASSPIGSGGEQYF
TGTGCCAGCTCACCTATCGGGAGTGGTGGCGAGCAGTACTTC
>TRBD1|TRBV27|TRBJ1-1|.
CASSLNRGNTEAFF
TGTGCCAGCAGTTTAAACAGGGGAAACACTGAAGCTTTCTTT
>.|TRBV7-8|TRBJ1-1|once
CASSLVRGQAFF
TGTGCCAGCAGCTTAGTCAGGGGCCAAGCTTTCTTT
>.|TRBV4-1|TRBJ1-1|.
CASSQVQGRDTEAFF
TGCGCCAGCAGCCAAGTACAGGGAAGGGACACTGAAGCTTTCTTT
>TRBD1|TRBV27|TRBJ2-7|.
CASSSGQASYEQYF
TGTGCCAGCAGCTCCGGACAGGCCTCCTACGAGCAGTACTTC
>.|TRBV6-1|TRBJ1-5|.
CASTVTKQPQHF
TGTGCCAGCACGGTTACTAAACAGCCCCAGCATTTT
>.|TRBV30|TRBJ2-3|.
CAWSSIILTDTQYF
TGTGCCTGGAGTTCTATAATCCTCACAGATACGCAGTATTTT
>.|TRBV5-1|TRBJ2-7|.
CASSFRDTYEQYF
TGCGCCAGCAGCTTCCGGGATACCTACGAGCAGTACTTC
>.|TRBV18|TRBJ2-1|.
CASTGGFNNEQFF
TGTGCCAGCACCGGAGGGTTCAACAATGAGCAGTTCTTC
>.|TRBV10-3|TRBJ2-1|.
CAISEGHRAEEQFF
TGTGCCATCAGTGAGGGGCACAGGGCGGAGGAGCAGTTCTTC
>.|TRBV18|TRBJ1-1|.
CASSPLTEGTEAFF
TGTGCCAGCTCACCATTGACGGAGGGCACTGAAGCTTTCTTT
>.|TRBV4-1|TRBJ2-7|.
CASSHKRASYEQYF
TGCGCCAGCAGCCATAAGCGGGCGTCCTACGAGCAGTACTTC
>TRBD2|TRBV6-6|TRBJ2-1|.
CASSPFIAGGSNEQFF
TGTGCCAGCAGTCCATTTATAGCGGGAGGATCGAATGAGCAGTTCTTC
>TRBD1|TRBV4-1|TRBJ2-1|once
CASSQEGTGYNEQFF
TGCGCCAGCAGCCAAGAAGGGACAGGTTACAATGAGCAGTTCTTC
>.|TRBV29-1|TRBJ2-3|.
CSVIDRATDTQYF
TGCAGCGTTATCGACAGAGCCACAGATACGCAGTATTTT
>TRBD1|TRBV19|TRBJ2-7|.
CASSWGQGPYEQYF
TGTGCCAGTAGTTGGGGACAGGGCCCCTACGAGCAGTACTTC